This passage covers 22 T cell receptor beta chains from one sample sequenced in a study of T-cell reconstitution after alpha-beta-depleted transplantation in children. Unique molecular identifiers featured in how the TCRbeta library was prepared. MiXCR, run by TCRdb on the PCR reads, gives a single entry per CDR3 protein. The table lists hundreds of thousands of distinct CDR3 sequences, more than 10% of them singletons. The sample consisted of PBMCs from the stem cell graft donor, taken from the stem cell graft. Every receptor here comes from a human donor who donated a stem cell graft to a child with acute lymphoblastic leukemia.

The genes are TRBV12-3 or TRBV12-4 and TRBJ2-7; either TRBD1 or TRBD2 may fit D (6 bases each). Trimming left V 5 bases short and J 7 bases short, with 18 bases between. The CDR3 spans 14 residues. The CDR3 here is CASSNQWGAGEQYF. The CDR3 region has the DNA TGTGCCAGCAGTAACCAATGGGGGGCAGGTGAGCAGTACTTC.

This clonotype came up a few times. The chain carries TRBV20-1 and TRBJ2-3; D is undetermined. The CDR3 contains 11 residues. The germline V and J ends were trimmed by 5 bases and 6 bases, with 9 bases remaining between them. Looked up from germline, CDR1 is DFQATT and CDR2 is SNEGSKA (reference sequence). CDR3: CSARIPDTQYF. CDR3 coding DNA: TGCAGTGCTCGAATCCCGGATACGCAGTATTTT.

This clonotype was observed a few times. The chain links TRBV18 to TRBJ1-5; weak D call: TRBD1 (6 bases). The V end was cut by 0 bases, the J end by 10 bases, with 16 bases between. The germline V gene has CDR1 KGHSH and CDR2 LQKENI. The CDR3 has 15 residues. The CDR3 DNA is TGTGCCAGCTCACCACCGGGGGGCCAGGGTACACCCCAGCATTTT. It is translated as CASSPPGGQGTPQHF.

The table lists this clonotype with many counts. This chain links TRBV28 with TRBJ1-1, with D perhaps matching TRBD1 (6 bases). Germline lookup yields CDR1 MDHEN and CDR2 SYDVKM. The CDR3 covers 16 residues. V was pared by 6 bases and J by 1 base, with 18 bases between. In DNA, the CDR3 is TGTGCCAGCAGACGGACAGTGGTGCTCAGGAACACTGAAGCTTTCTTT. It translates to CASRRTVVLRNTEAFF.

This clonotype showed up many times. This chain joins TRBV20-1 and TRBJ2-1; 16 bases line up with TRBD2. After removal of 5 bases from V and 0 bases from J, the junction contained 4 bases not matched to a gene. CDR1 and CDR2 from the germline V gene are DFQATT and SNEGSKA (reference sequence). The CDR3 is made up of 17 amino acids. The DNA for the CDR3 is TGCAGTGCTTCGGGACTAGCGGGGGGGAGCTCCTACAATGAGCAGTTCTTC. Its translation: CSASGLAGGSSYNEQFF.

There are many counts of this clonotype. The chain links TRBV4-3 to TRBJ2-3, with 12 bases fitting TRBD2. CDR3 length: 17 amino acids. Germline CDR1 reads LGHNA; CDR2 reads YSLEER. After removal of 1 base from V and 6 bases from J, the junction contained 8 bases not matched to a gene. Here the CDR3 reads CASSQGPSGGAEDTQYF. The DNA for the CDR3 is TGCGCCAGCAGCCAAGGCCCTAGCGGGGGGGCCGAGGATACGCAGTATTTT.

This clonotype was observed many times. The chain is built from TRBV27 and TRBJ1-2, with TRBD1 matching over 8 bases. Germline assignment: CDR1 MNHEY and CDR2 SMNVEV (reference sequence). The CDR3 is 15 residues long. V lost 6 bases to trimming and J lost 3 bases; unmatched junction nucleotides: 9. CDR3 protein: CASSPDRGGYYGYTF. CDR3 coding DNA: TGTGCCAGCAGCCCTGACAGGGGAGGATACTATGGCTACACCTTC.

The chain couples TRBV27 to TRBJ2-7, with D perhaps being TRBD1 or TRBD2 (5 bases each). V was trimmed by 7 bases and J by 2 bases, leaving 18 bases between them. The CDR3 is made up of 15 amino acids. The V gene's germline CDR1 is MNHEY and CDR2 SMNVEV (reference sequence). The CDR3 here is CASKVRRDGPYEQYF. The CDR3 DNA is TGTGCCAGCAAGGTTCGCCGGGACGGCCCCTACGAGCAGTACTTC.

At least ten counts were recorded for this clonotype. The rearrangement links TRBV29-1 to TRBJ2-2, with D unresolved. This CDR3 contains 15 residues. The V and J ends lost 0 bases and 5 bases respectively, with 13 bases between them. Germline-derived CDR1 and CDR2 are SQVTM and ANQGSEA. The CDR3 region has the DNA TGCAGCGTTGAAGATAGCCCAGCTAGAACCGGGGAGCTGTTTTTT. Translation gives CSVEDSPARTGELFF.

This clonotype was detected ten times or more. The chain joins TRBV4-3 to TRBJ2-7; unclear D gene. This CDR3 has 13 residues. Per the germline V gene, CDR1 is LGHNA and CDR2 is YSLEER. With 4 bases removed from V and 3 bases from J, the gap between germline ends came to 10 bases. CDR3 sequence: CASSPLLNYEQYF. CDR3 DNA sequence: TGCGCCAGCAGCCCATTATTAAACTACGAGCAGTACTTC.

This clonotype was detected many times. The V and J genes are TRBV25-1 and TRBJ1-4; no firm D call. Germline V lookup: CDR1 MGHDK, CDR2 SYGVNS. This CDR3 is built from 16 residues. Trimming removed 0 bases from V and 1 base from J, with 9 bases in between. In nucleotides, the CDR3 is TGTGCCAGCAGTGAATATAAAGGGTTAACTAATGAAAAACTGTTTTTT. Its protein product is CASSEYKGLTNEKLFF. The full variable domain, completed using reference TRBV25-1 and TRBJ1-4, is EADIYQTPRYLVIGTGKKITLECSQTMGHDKMYWYQQDPGMELHLIHYSYGVNSTEKGDLSSESTVSRIRTEHFPLTLESARPSHTSQYLCASSEYKGLTNEKLFFGSGTQLSVL.

CDR3 bases: TGCAGTGCTGGGGGGATTCAAGAGACCCAGTACTTC. Protein sequence: CSAGGIQETQYF. The rearrangement joins TRBV20-1 to TRBJ2-5, with D possibly matching TRBD2 (6 bases). CDR1 is DFQATT and CDR2 is SNEGSKA in the germline V gene (reference sequence). The V gene lost 5 bases and the J gene lost 2 bases, with 9 bases spanning the gap. The CDR3 runs 12 residues.

Ten or more counts support this clonotype. The genes are TRBV10-3 and TRBJ2-7; TRBD1 matches 9 bases. V was pared by 6 bases and J by 2 bases, with 8 bases of the junction left unmatched. The germline V gene has CDR1 ENHRY and CDR2 SYGVKD. This CDR3 has 15 amino acids. In DNA form, the CDR3 reads TGTGCCATCAGGGACCGGGACAGGGATACCTACGAGCAGTACTTC. It translates to CAIRDRDRDTYEQYF.

This clonotype was detected many times. The chain links TRBV9 to TRBJ1-5; 8 positions match TRBD1. CDR1 is SGDLS, CDR2 YYNGEE, per germline. With V trimmed by 0 bases and J by 7 bases, 6 bases remained unmatched. The CDR3 length is 15 residues. The CDR3 here is CASSVGRGLGQPQHF. The CDR3 DNA is TGTGCCAGCAGCGTAGGCAGGGGGCTTGGGCAGCCCCAGCATTTT.

As regards this clonotype: Given a much more abundant clone one base away, this may be a read error. J is TRBJ2-7 and V is TRBV4-2, with 10 bases that match TRBD2. Germline lookup yields CDR1 LGHNA and CDR2 YNFKEQ. The CDR3 has 14 residues. This chain's CDR3 is CASSPGLAAYERYF. The CDR3 DNA reads as TGTGCCAGCAGCCCCGGACTAGCGGCCTACGAGCGGTACTTC.

This clonotype was recorded many times. This chain joins TRBV27 and TRBJ2-7, with D maybe TRBD1 (6 bases). Germline V gene lookup returns CDR1 MNHEY and CDR2 SMNVEV (reference sequence). This CDR3 has 13 residues. V lost 3 bases to trimming and J lost 3 bases, with 9 bases between them. DNA of the CDR3: TGTGCCAGCAGTTTGGGGGCCTACTACGAGCAGTACTTC. Translation: CASSLGAYYEQYF.

Worth noting for this clonotype: This may come from a read error, since a much larger clone is one base off. The gene calls are TRBV5-1 and TRBJ2-3; 7 nucleotides agree with TRBD1. CDR1 and CDR2 from the germline V gene are SGHRS and YFSETQ. The CDR3 is 14 residues long. The CDR3 protein is CASSLALGTDPQYF. CDR3 sequence (DNA): TGCGCCAGCAGCTTGGCGTTGGGGACAGATCCGCAGTATTTT.

This clonotype was picked up many times. The CDR3 coding sequence is TGTGCCAGCAGTTTATCCTCACAGGGAACCTATGGCTACACCTTC. Translating gives CASSLSSQGTYGYTF. The chain links TRBV12-3 or TRBV12-4 to TRBJ1-2, with a possible D match to TRBD1 (6 bases). The CDR3 spans 15 residues. V was clipped by 2 bases and J by 4 bases, with 14 bases between them.

This clonotype was seen ten or more times. As DNA, the CDR3 is TGTGCCAGCAGCCCCTTTTCGGGGGAAGAGACCCAGTACTTC. This sequence encodes CASSPFSGEETQYF. The chain has TRBV14 and TRBJ2-5; maybe TRBD2 (6 bases). Germline-derived CDR1 and CDR2 are SGHDN and FVKESK. The CDR3 is 14 residues long. With 4 bases removed from V and 3 bases from J, the gap between germline ends came to 12 bases. Variable domain in full (rest from reference TRBV14 and TRBJ2-5): EAGVTQFPSHSVIEKGQTVTLRCDPISGHDNLYWYRRVMGKEIKFLLHFVKESKQDESGMPNNRFLAERTGGTYSTLKVQPAELEDSGVYFCASSPFSGEETQYFGPGTRLLVL.

This clonotype was counted many times. V and J are TRBV28 and TRBJ1-5; 7 nucleotides align to TRBD1. The J segment lost 0 bases and the V segment lost 8 bases, leaving 7 bases of the junction unmatched. CDR3 length: 15 residues. CDR1 MDHEN and CDR2 SYDVKM come from the germline V gene. The CDR3 sequence is CASGYTGDSNQPQHF. DNA for the CDR3: TGTGCCAGCGGTTACACAGGGGATAGCAATCAGCCCCAGCATTTT.

This clonotype was seen repeatedly, ten times or more. This chain joins TRBV11-2 and TRBJ2-7, with 12 bases identical to TRBD1. There are 14 residues in the CDR3. The germline gives CDR1 SGHAT, CDR2 FQNNGV. J lost 6 bases, V lost 5 bases, and 5 bases had no gene match. In nucleotides, the CDR3 is TGTGCCAGCAGCACCGGGACAGGGGGCCTCGAGCAGTACTTC. Translation: CASSTGTGGLEQYF.

This clonotype was recorded at least ten times. This chain joins TRBV20-1 and TRBJ2-7; D gene unclear. This CDR3 is 10 amino acids long. V was cut by 3 bases and J by 4 bases, with 4 bases left in between. The germline V gene encodes CDR1 DFQATT and CDR2 SNEGSKA (reference sequence). This chain's CDR3 is CSARGYEQYF. The DNA of the CDR3 is TGCAGTGCTAGGGGATACGAGCAGTACTTC.